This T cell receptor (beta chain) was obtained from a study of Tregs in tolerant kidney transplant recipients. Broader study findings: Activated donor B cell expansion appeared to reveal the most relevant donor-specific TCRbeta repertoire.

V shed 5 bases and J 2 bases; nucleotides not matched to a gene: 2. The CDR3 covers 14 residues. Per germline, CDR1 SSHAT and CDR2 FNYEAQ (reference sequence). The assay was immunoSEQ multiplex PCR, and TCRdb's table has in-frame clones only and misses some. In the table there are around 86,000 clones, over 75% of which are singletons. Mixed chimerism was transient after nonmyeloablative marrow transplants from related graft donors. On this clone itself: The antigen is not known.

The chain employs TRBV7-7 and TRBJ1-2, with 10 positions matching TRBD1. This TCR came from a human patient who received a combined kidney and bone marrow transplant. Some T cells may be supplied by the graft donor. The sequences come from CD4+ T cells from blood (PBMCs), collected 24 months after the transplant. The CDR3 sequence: CASSRQGANYGYTF. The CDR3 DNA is TGTGCCAGCAGCCGACAGGGGGCGAACTATGGCTACACCTTC. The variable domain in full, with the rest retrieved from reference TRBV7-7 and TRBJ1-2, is GAGVSQSPRYKVTKRGQDVTLRCDPISSHATLYWYQQALGQGPEFLTYFNYEAQPDKSGLPSDRFSAERPEGSISTLTIQRTEQRDSAMYRCASSRQGANYGYTFGSGTRLTVV.